Listed here are 26 T cell receptor beta chains from one sample, sequenced in a study of T cell changes during pregnancy in multiple sclerosis. Profiled with immunoSEQ multiplex PCR; TCRdb holds only in-frame clones, not every one. This table holds roughly 30,000 clones, roughly 90% found once. The material was CD8+ T cells from peripheral blood mononuclear cells, obtained after pregnancy. Every receptor here comes from a female donor with multiple sclerosis, enrolled in a pregnancy study.

The genes are TRBV6-5 and TRBJ2-3; D is possibly TRBD2 (6 bases). The CDR3 extends over 14 amino acids. Germline assignment: CDR1 MNHEY and CDR2 SVGAGI. V was clipped by 0 bases and J by 10 bases, with 14 bases between them. The CDR3 loop reads CASSYSNGGVAQYF. As DNA, the CDR3 is TGTGCCAGCAGTTACTCGAACGGGGGAGTAGCGCAGTATTTT.

This chain joins TRBV30 and TRBJ2-3, with a tentative D call TRBD1 (5 bases). V lost 0 bases and J 2 bases, leaving 12 bases between the germline ends. This CDR3 region has 15 residues. The germline CDR1 and CDR2 sequences are GTSNPN and SVGIG (reference sequence). In DNA, the CDR3 is TGTGCCTGGAGTGTATGGGGCGGCCTCACAGATACGCAGTATTTT. Its translation: CAWSVWGGLTDTQYF.

The chain couples TRBV15 to TRBJ1-1; D not resolved. This CDR3 is 17 amino acids long. The V and J ends lost 9 bases and 0 bases respectively, with 23 bases between them. Germline loops: CDR1 LNHNV, CDR2 YYDKDF (reference sequence). The CDR3 DNA reads TGTGCCACGATCCAGTACTACGGGGAGCCCTTGAACACTGAAGCTTTCTTT. This sequence encodes CATIQYYGEPLNTEAFF.

CDR3 nucleotide sequence: TGTGCCAGTAGCCAGGGGGACACTGAAGCTTTCTTT. Translated, it gives CASSQGDTEAFF. The rearrangement joins TRBV19 to TRBJ1-1, with 7 bases lining up with TRBD1. V shed 6 bases and J 3 bases; nucleotides not matched to a gene: 1. This CDR3 contains 12 residues. Germline CDR1 is LNHDA and CDR2 is SQIVND (reference sequence).

This chain joins TRBV7-9 and TRBJ2-7; TRBD2 might be the D (6 bases). The CDR3 contains 12 residues. V lost 5 bases and J 4 bases, leaving 9 bases between the germline ends. Germline V lookup: CDR1 SEHNR, CDR2 FQNEAQ (reference sequence). The CDR3 sequence: CASSNGGYEQYF. The CDR3 coding sequence is TGTGCCAGCAGCAATGGGGGGTACGAGCAGTACTTC.

V gene TRBV9 combines with J gene TRBJ2-1, with 9 bases aligning to TRBD2. With 0 bases clipped from V and 4 bases from J, the junction kept 2 bases outside the gene matches. Looked up from germline, CDR1 is SGDLS and CDR2 is YYNGEE. The CDR3 consists of 15 residues. In DNA form, the CDR3 reads TGTGCCAGCAGCGTAGGACTAGCGGATTACAATGAGCAGTTCTTC. Residues: CASSVGLADYNEQFF.

V is TRBV28 and J is TRBJ2-7; the match to TRBD2 covers 10 bases. V was pared by 3 bases and J by 1 base, with 3 bases of the junction left unmatched. CDR1 is MDHEN and CDR2 is SYDVKM in the germline V gene. The CDR3 is made up of 15 amino acids. CDR3 sequence reads: CASSFGTSVSYEQYF. In nucleotides, the CDR3 is TGTGCCAGCAGTTTTGGGACTAGCGTTTCCTACGAGCAGTACTTC.

The gene calls are TRBV5-1 and TRBJ2-3; 7 bases align to TRBD2. The V and J ends lost 3 bases and 5 bases, in that order; junction bases with no gene match: 9. The CDR3 length is 15 residues. Germline V gene sequence: CDR1 SGHRS, CDR2 YFSETQ. CDR3 loop: CASSWAGLEQDTQYF. In nucleotides, the CDR3 is TGCGCCAGCAGCTGGGCAGGACTAGAACAAGATACGCAGTATTTT.

This chain links TRBV4-3 with TRBJ2-1; a possible D gene is TRBD2 (5 bases). Germline V gene data show CDR1 as LGHNA and CDR2 as YSLEER. Trimming stripped 1 base from V and 7 bases from J, with 17 bases between. The CDR3 is made up of 16 amino acids. This CDR3 reads CASSQGTRSFMNEQFF. CDR3 in DNA: TGCGCCAGCAGCCAAGGAACTAGGTCATTTATGAATGAGCAGTTCTTC.

V usage is TRBV2 and J usage is TRBJ2-7; 7 bases line up with TRBD2. Germline assignment: CDR1 SNHLY and CDR2 FYNNEI. The length of the CDR3 is 12 residues. Unmatched junction bases numbered 6, after V lost 8 bases and J lost 5 bases. CDR3 sequence: CASGEGGNEQYF. The CDR3 nucleotides read TGTGCCAGCGGGGAGGGTGGCAACGAGCAGTACTTC.

This chain connects TRBV10-2 to TRBJ2-1, with 7 bases lining up with TRBD2. V was pared by 8 bases and J by 6 bases, with 10 bases of the junction left unmatched. CDR1 and CDR2 (germline): WSHSY, SAAADI. The CDR3 totals 14 residues. CDR3: CASEGQREVNEQFF. The CDR3 DNA is TGCGCCAGCGAGGGCCAGCGGGAAGTCAATGAGCAGTTCTTC.

V and J are TRBV4-3 and TRBJ2-7; 9 nucleotides align to TRBD1. CDR3 size: 16 residues. With 3 bases clipped from V and 2 bases from J, the junction kept 8 bases outside the gene matches. Germline CDR1 and CDR2: LGHNA and YSLEER. The chain's CDR3 is CASSQNRDRETYEQYF. The CDR3 nucleotides are TGCGCCAGCAGCCAGAACCGGGACAGGGAAACCTACGAGCAGTACTTC.

In nucleotides, the CDR3 is TGTGCCAGCAGTTTAGGGGGGAATGAGCAGTTCTTC. Amino acid sequence: CASSLGGNEQFF. The chain employs TRBV27 and TRBJ2-1, with D tentatively TRBD2 (6 bases). Per the germline V gene, CDR1 is MNHEY and CDR2 is SMNVEV (reference sequence). The CDR3 runs to 12 residues. V was clipped by 2 bases and J by 7 bases, with 6 bases between them.

This clone showed up just a few times. V and J are TRBV4-2 and TRBJ1-4; no clear D gene. Trimming removed 4 bases from V and 0 bases from J, with 12 bases in between. Germline CDR1 is LGHNA and CDR2 is YNFKEQ. The CDR3 is 16 residues long. The CDR3 DNA sequence: TGTGCCAGCAGCCGGAACTCAGGTTCAACTAATGAAAAACTGTTTTTT. Its translation: CASSRNSGSTNEKLFF.

The chain is built from TRBV27 and TRBJ1-5; D call uncertain. Per germline, CDR1 MNHEY and CDR2 SMNVEV (reference sequence). The CDR3 runs to 13 residues. V lost 4 bases and J 3 bases, leaving 7 bases between the germline ends. The CDR3 DNA sequence: TGTGCCAGCAGTTACAGAAACAATCAGCCCCAGCATTTT. Translated: CASSYRNNQPQHF.

The chain joins TRBV11-2 to TRBJ2-1, with 7 bases fitting TRBD2. CDR1 is SGHAT and CDR2 is FQNNGV in the germline V gene. V shed 2 bases and J 4 bases; nucleotides not matched to a gene: 5. This CDR3 has 15 residues. The CDR3 bases are TGTGCCAGCAGCTTACTCCCGGGAGGATACAATGAGCAGTTCTTC. Translated: CASSLLPGGYNEQFF.

This sequence joins TRBV6-7 and TRBJ2-7, with a weak D call TRBD2 (5 bases). TRBV6-7 carries the ORF label, with uncertain function. CDR3 length: 12 amino acids. The V gene lost 2 bases and the J gene lost 3 bases, with 5 bases spanning the gap. CDR3 DNA: TGTGCCAGCAGTTACCGGGACTACGAGCAGTACTTC. Translated, it gives CASSYRDYEQYF.

The chain couples TRBV7-9 to TRBJ2-7; 7 bases match TRBD2. The CDR3 totals 13 residues. The V segment lost 6 bases and the J segment 4 bases; nucleotides outside the gene matches: 6. Looked up from germline, CDR1 is SEHNR and CDR2 is FQNEAQ (reference sequence). The CDR3 DNA reads TGTGCCAGCAGGGGGGAGGGCACGTACGAGCAGTACTTC. This codes for CASRGEGTYEQYF.

V and J are TRBV6-6 and TRBJ1-1; D not certain. CDR3 length: 16 residues. The ends were cut back, 5 bases at V and 3 bases at J, with 19 bases in the middle. CDR1 and CDR2 (germline): MNHNY, SVGAGI (reference sequence). For the CDR3, the DNA is TGTGCCAGCAGTATACATGTGGACGGGGATGACACTGAAGCTTTCTTT. Protein: CASSIHVDGDDTEAFF.

This chain connects TRBV27 to TRBJ1-5, with 7 bases matching TRBD1. This CDR3 has 13 amino acids. The J segment lost 11 bases and the V segment lost 6 bases, leaving 10 bases of the junction unmatched. CDR1 and CDR2 (germline): MNHEY, SMNVEV (reference sequence). The CDR3 region is CASSLDRVQAQHF. CDR3 nucleotide sequence: TGTGCCAGCAGCCTTGACAGGGTACAGGCCCAGCATTTT.

V and J are TRBV27 and TRBJ2-7; possibly TRBD1 for D (5 bases). V shed 5 bases and J shed 0 bases, with 11 bases lying between them. From germline, CDR1 is MNHEY and CDR2 SMNVEV (reference sequence). The CDR3 has 14 amino acids. This CDR3 reads CASSPYDSSYEQYF. CDR3 nucleotide sequence: TGTGCCAGCAGTCCGTATGACAGCTCCTACGAGCAGTACTTC.

This sequence joins TRBV7-9 and TRBJ2-5; no clear D. The CDR3 has 15 amino acids. Germline loops: CDR1 SEHNR, CDR2 FQNEAQ (reference sequence). Trimming took 1 base from V and 5 from J, leaving 14 bases between them. The CDR3 here is CASSLDELDDETQYF. CDR3 sequence (DNA): TGTGCCAGCAGCTTAGACGAGCTAGATGACGAGACCCAGTACTTC.

The V call is TRBV6-5, the J call TRBJ1-1, with D unresolved. This CDR3 region has 14 residues. The V end lost 0 bases, the J end lost 1 base, and 6 bases lay between the germline ends. The germline V gene has CDR1 MNHEY and CDR2 SVGAGI. CDR3 DNA sequence: TGTGCCAGCAGTTACTCGAGTACGAACACTGAAGCTTTCTTT. It translates to CASSYSSTNTEAFF.

The chain couples TRBV27 to TRBJ2-1, with 11 bases matching TRBD1. CDR1 is MNHEY and CDR2 is SMNVEV in the germline V gene (reference sequence). V lost 6 bases, J lost 8 bases, and 12 bases stayed unmatched. CDR3 size: 16 residues. The CDR3 reads CASSKARTGGWDEQFF. DNA for the CDR3: TGTGCCAGCAGCAAAGCCCGGACAGGGGGCTGGGATGAGCAGTTCTTC.

V is TRBV5-4 and J is TRBJ1-1; no firm D call. Germline V CDR1 and CDR2: SGHNT, YYREEE (reference sequence). This CDR3 is 13 amino acids long. V gave up 4 bases and J gave up 4 bases, with 11 bases separating them. The CDR3 DNA is TGTGCCAGCAGCGGGAGTTGGGGCACTGAAGCTTTCTTT. Its translation is CASSGSWGTEAFF.

The genes are TRBV5-5 and TRBJ1-4; D possibly corresponds to TRBD1 (6 bases). CDR1 is SGHKS, CDR2 YYEKEE, per germline (reference sequence). Trimming took 4 bases from V and 6 from J, leaving 13 bases between them. This CDR3 has 14 amino acids. CDR3 sequence (DNA): TGTGCCAGCAGCCCGGGACAAGGGGATGAAAAACTGTTTTTT. Translation: CASSPGQGDEKLFF.